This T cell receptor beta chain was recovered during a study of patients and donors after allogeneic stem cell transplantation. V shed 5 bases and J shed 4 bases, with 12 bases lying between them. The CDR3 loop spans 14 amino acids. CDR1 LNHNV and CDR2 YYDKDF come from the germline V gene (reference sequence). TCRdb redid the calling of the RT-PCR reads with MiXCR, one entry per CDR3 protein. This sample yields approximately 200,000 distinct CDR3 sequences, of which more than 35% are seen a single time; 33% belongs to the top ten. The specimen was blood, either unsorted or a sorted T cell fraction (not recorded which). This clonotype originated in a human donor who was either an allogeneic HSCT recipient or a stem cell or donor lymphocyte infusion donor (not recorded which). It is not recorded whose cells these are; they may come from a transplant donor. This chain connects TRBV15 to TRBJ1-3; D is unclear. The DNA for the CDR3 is TGTGCCACCAGCGGGCAGAGAAGAGGAAACACCATATATTTT. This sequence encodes CATSGQRRGNTIYF.